This T cell receptor beta chain stems from a study of T cell changes during pregnancy in multiple sclerosis. The protocol was immunoSEQ multiplex PCR, while the TCRdb copy is restricted to in-frame clones and leaves out a portion. The sample contains some 41,000 clones, roughly 93% of which appear only once. The sequencing sample was made of PBMCs (not recorded whether the cells were cultured). The sequence derives from a female donor with multiple sclerosis, enrolled in a pregnancy study.

The CDR3 sequence: CASSVTRFRGPTNYGYTF. In nucleotides, the CDR3 is TGTGCCAGCAGTGTGACGCGGTTTCGGGGGCCAACTAACTATGGCTACACCTTC. V is TRBV2 and J is TRBJ1-2; maybe TRBD1 (6 bases). V lost 4 bases, J lost 0 bases, and 21 bases lay in between. This CDR3 is built from 18 residues. Germline values: CDR1 SNHLY, CDR2 FYNNEI.